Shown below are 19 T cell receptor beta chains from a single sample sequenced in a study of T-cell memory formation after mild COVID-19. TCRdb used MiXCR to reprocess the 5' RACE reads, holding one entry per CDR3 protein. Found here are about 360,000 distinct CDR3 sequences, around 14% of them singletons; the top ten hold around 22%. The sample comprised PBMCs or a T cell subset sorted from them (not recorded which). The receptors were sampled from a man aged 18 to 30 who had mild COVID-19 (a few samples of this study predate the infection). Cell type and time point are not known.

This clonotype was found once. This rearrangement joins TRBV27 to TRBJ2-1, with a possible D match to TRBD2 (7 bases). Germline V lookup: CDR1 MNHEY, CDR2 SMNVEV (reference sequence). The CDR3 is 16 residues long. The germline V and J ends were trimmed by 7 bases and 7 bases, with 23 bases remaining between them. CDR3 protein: CASTQAWGTTGNEQFF. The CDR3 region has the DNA TGTGCCAGCACCCAAGCGTGGGGGACTACAGGGAATGAGCAGTTCTTC.

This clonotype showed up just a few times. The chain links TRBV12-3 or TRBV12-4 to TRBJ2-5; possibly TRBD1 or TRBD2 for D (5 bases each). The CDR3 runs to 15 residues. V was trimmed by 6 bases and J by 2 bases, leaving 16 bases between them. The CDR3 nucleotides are TGTGCCAGCAGCCCCCTCGGGGCCTCTCAAGAGACCCAGTACTTC. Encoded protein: CASSPLGASQETQYF.

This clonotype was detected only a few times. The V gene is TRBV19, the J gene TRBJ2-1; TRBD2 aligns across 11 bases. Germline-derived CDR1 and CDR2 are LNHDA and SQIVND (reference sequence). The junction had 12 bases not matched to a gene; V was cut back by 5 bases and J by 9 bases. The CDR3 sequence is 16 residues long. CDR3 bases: TGTGCCAGTAGTGACTTAGCGGGGGGGCCCGTGGGTGAGCAGTTCTTC. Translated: CASSDLAGGPVGEQFF.

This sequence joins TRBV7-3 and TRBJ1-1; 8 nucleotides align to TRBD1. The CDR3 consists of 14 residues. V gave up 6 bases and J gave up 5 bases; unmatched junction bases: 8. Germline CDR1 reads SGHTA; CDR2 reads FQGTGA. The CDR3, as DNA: TGTGCCAGCAGTCGCCAGGGGGCCGGGACTGAAGCTTTCTTT. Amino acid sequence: CASSRQGAGTEAFF.

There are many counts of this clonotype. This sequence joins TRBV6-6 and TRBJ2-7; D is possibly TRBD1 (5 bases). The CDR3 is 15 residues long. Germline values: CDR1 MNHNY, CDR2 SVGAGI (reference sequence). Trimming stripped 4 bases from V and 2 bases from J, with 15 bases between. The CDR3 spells CASSSVFGQTYEQYV. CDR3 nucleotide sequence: TGTGCCAGCAGTTCCGTCTTCGGACAAACCTACGAGCAGTACGTC.

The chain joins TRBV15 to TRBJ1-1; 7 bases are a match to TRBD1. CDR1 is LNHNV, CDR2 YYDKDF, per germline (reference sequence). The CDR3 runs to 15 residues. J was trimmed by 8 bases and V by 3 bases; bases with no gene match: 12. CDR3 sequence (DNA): TGTGCCACCAGCAGGACCCTGACAGGGAGGTTGGAAGCTTTCTTT. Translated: CATSRTLTGRLEAFF.

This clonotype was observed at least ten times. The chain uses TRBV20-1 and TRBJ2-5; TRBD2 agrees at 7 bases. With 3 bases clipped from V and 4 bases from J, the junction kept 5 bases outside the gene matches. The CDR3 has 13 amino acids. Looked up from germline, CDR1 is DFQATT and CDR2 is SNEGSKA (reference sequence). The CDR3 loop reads CSASGGSSETQYF. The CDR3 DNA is TGCAGTGCTAGCGGGGGGTCTTCAGAGACCCAGTACTTC.

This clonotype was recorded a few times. CDR3 nucleotide sequence: TGTGCCAGCAGCCAATCTACAGGGGGCTCCACAGATACGCAGTATTTT. It codes for CASSQSTGGSTDTQYF. The chain recombines TRBV4-2 with TRBJ2-3; 9 nucleotides agree with TRBD1. The V and J ends lost 2 bases and 2 bases, in that order; junction bases with no gene match: 5. The CDR3 has 16 residues. The germline CDR1 and CDR2 sequences are LGHNA and YNFKEQ.

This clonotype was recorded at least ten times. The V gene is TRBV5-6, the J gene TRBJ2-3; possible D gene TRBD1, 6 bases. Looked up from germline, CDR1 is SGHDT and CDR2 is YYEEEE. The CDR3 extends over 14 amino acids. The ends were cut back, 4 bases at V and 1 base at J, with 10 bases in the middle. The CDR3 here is CASSPGQRTDTQYF. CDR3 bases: TGTGCCAGCAGCCCCGGACAGCGCACAGATACGCAGTATTTT. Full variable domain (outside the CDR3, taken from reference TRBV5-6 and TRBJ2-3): DAGVTQSPTHLIKTRGQQVTLRCSPKSGHDTVSWYQQALGQGPQFIFQYYEEEERQRGNFPDRFSGHQFPNYSSELNVNALLLGDSALYLCASSPGQRTDTQYFGPGTRLTVL.

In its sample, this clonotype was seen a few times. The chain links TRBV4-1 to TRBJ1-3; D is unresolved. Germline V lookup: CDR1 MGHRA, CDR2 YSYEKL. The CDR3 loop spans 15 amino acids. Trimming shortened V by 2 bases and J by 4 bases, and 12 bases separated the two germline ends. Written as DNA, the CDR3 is TGCGCCAGCAGCCAACCGGGTGCGTCCGGAAACACCATATATTTT. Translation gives CASSQPGASGNTIYF.

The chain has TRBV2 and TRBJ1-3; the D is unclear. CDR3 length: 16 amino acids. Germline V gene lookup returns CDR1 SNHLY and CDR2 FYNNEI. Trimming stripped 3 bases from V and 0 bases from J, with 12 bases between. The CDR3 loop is CASSDTQYYSGNTIYF. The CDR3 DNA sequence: TGTGCCAGCAGTGATACTCAGTATTACTCTGGAAACACCATATATTTT.

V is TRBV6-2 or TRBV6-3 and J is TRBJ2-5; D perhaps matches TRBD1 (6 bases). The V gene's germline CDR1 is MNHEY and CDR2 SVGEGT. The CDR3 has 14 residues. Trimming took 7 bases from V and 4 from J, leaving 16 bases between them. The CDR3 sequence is CASTYRGGAETQYF. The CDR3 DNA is TGTGCCAGCACCTACCGAGGGGGAGCAGAGACCCAGTACTTC.

The CDR3 is CASSLGDPSPQHF. Here the CDR3 DNA reads TGTGCCAGCAGTTTGGGGGACCCATCGCCCCAGCATTTT. The chain carries TRBV12-3 or TRBV12-4 and TRBJ1-5; perhaps TRBD1 as D (5 bases). Trimming took off 3 bases at V and 9 bases at J, with 12 bases between the two ends. This CDR3 comprises 13 residues.

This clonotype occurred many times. The CDR3 bases are TGTGCCGGGGGAAGGGCGCCGCTTGGAAACACCATATATTTT. Protein: CAGGRAPLGNTIYF. This chain links TRBV12-3 or TRBV12-4 with TRBJ1-3, with a possible D match to TRBD1 (5 bases). V was trimmed by 11 bases and J by 3 bases, leaving 17 bases between them. The CDR3 totals 14 residues.

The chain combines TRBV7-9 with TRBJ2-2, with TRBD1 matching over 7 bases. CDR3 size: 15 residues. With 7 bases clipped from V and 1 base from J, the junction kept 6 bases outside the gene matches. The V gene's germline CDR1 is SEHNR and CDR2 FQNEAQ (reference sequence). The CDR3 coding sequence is TGTGCCAGCACCCGGGACAGCCAGAACACCGGGGAGCTGTTTTTT. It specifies CASTRDSQNTGELFF.

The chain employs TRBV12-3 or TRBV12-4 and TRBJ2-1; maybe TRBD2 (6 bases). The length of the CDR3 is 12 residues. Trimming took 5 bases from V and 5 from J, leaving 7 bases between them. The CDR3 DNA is TGTGCCAGCAGTGAGCGGGACAATGAGCAGTTCTTC. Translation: CASSERDNEQFF.

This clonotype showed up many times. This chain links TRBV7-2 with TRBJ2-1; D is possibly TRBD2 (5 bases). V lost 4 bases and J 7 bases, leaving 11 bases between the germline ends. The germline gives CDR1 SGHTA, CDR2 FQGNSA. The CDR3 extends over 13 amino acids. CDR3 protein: CASSSSSWNEQFF. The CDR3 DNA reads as TGTGCCAGCAGCTCCTCTAGCTGGAATGAGCAGTTCTTC. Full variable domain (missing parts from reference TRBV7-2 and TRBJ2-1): GAGVSQSPSNKVTEKGKDVELRCDPISGHTALYWYRQSLGQGLEFLIYFQGNSAPDKSGLPSDRFSAERTGGSVSTLTIQRTQQEDSAVYLCASSSSSWNEQFFGPGTRLTVL.

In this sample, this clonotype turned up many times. The CDR3 region is CSARDSRVVGIRYTF. The CDR3 region has the DNA TGCAGTGCTAGAGATTCAAGGGTAGTGGGGATCCGCTACACCTTC. V is TRBV20-1 and J is TRBJ1-2; D unresolved. Germline CDR1 DFQATT, CDR2 SNEGSKA (reference sequence). The CDR3 totals 15 residues. V was pared by 0 bases and J by 9 bases, with 20 bases between.

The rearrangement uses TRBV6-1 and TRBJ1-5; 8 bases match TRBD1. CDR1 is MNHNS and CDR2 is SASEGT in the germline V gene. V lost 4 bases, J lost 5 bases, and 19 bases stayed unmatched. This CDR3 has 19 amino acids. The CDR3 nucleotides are TGTGCCAGCAGTGCTATAATCCCGGGACAGGCAAGAGCTTATCAGCCCCAGCATTTT. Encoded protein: CASSAIIPGQARAYQPQHF.